This T cell receptor beta chain was identified in a study of response to subunit inactivated influenza vaccine. TCRdb re-called the RT-PCR reads with MiXCR, one entry per CDR3 protein. The sample has about 570,000 distinct CDR3 sequences; roughly 10% are singletons. The CDR3 is 16 amino acids. With V trimmed by 5 bases and J by 6 bases, 7 bases remained unmatched. The same sample was also studied in work on T cells expressing NK-cell markers. This second study notes: 5'RACE template switching with UMIs generated TCR beta cDNA. HCMV specificity of the expanded NKG2C+ T cell clones was not established.

The source material was PBMCs from blood, sampled on the day of vaccination. The rearrangement links TRBV12-3 or TRBV12-4 to TRBJ2-2; 12 nucleotides agree with TRBD2. The receptor was isolated from a man aged 45 to 65 who received an inactivated influenza vaccine. The CDR3 loop is CASSPGLAGLPGELFF. The CDR3, as DNA: TGTGCCAGCAGTCCTGGACTAGCGGGACTGCCCGGGGAGCTGTTTTTT.